A single sample gave rise to the 4 T cell receptor beta chains below, sequenced in a study of early T cells in non-severe SARS-CoV-2 infection. A single record per CDR3 protein comes from TCRdb applying MiXCR to the 5' RACE reads. This table has roughly 99,000 distinct CDR3 sequences, roughly 12% appearing once. This specimen consisted of whole blood, obtained at baseline. These receptors originate from an adult who was a healthcare worker with PCR-confirmed SARS-CoV-2 infection or an uninfected control (not recorded which).

The J gene is TRBJ2-5, the V gene TRBV12-3 or TRBV12-4; 11 bases are a match to TRBD2. V shed 6 bases and J 5 bases; nucleotides not matched to a gene: 14. The CDR3 spans 17 residues. The CDR3 region has the DNA TGTGCCAGCAGCCGCCGCCTTAGCGGGAGGGCCTCCGAGACCCAGTACTTC. This translates into CASSRRLSGRASETQYF.

This clonotype was seen once. The chain uses TRBV9 and TRBJ1-1, with D unresolved. Germline assignment: CDR1 SGDLS and CDR2 YYNGEE. Trimming took 0 bases from V and 4 from J, leaving 13 bases between them. The CDR3 runs 15 residues. The CDR3 sequence: CASSVDEGRGTEAFF. The CDR3 DNA is TGTGCCAGCAGCGTAGATGAGGGTAGAGGCACTGAAGCTTTCTTT.

In its sample, this clonotype was seen a few times. The chain carries TRBV7-2 and TRBJ1-2; possible D gene TRBD1, 5 bases. V was clipped by 5 bases and J by 2 bases, with 24 bases between them. Germline-derived CDR1 and CDR2 are SGHTA and FQGNSA. This CDR3 has 18 amino acids. CDR3 coding DNA: TGTGCCAGCAGCCGAACCGGGACGGAAAGCCGCCCGAACTATGGCTACACCTTC. This gives the protein CASSRTGTESRPNYGYTF.

This clonotype has only a few counts. The V gene is TRBV3-1, the J gene TRBJ2-2; D not resolved. The germline V gene encodes CDR1 LGHDT and CDR2 YNNKEL (reference sequence). Trimming stripped 3 bases from V and 4 bases from J, with 6 bases between. The CDR3 sequence is 13 residues long. The CDR3 DNA sequence: TGTGCCAGCAGCCAGACGCTCACCGGGGAGCTGTTTTTT. It encodes CASSQTLTGELFF.